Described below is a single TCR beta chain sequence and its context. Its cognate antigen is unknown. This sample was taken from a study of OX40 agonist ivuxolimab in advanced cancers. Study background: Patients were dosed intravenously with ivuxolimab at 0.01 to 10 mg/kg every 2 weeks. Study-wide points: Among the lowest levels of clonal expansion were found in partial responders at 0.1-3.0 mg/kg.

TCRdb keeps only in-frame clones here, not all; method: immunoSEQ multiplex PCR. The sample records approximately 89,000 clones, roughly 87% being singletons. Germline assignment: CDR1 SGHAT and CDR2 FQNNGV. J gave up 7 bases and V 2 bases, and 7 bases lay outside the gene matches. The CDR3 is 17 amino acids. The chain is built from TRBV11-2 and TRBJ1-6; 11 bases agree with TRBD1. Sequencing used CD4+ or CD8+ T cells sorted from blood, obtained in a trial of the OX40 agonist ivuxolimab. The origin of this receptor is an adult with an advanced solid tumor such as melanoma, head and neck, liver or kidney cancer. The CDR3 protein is CASSLPGQGVGNSPLHF. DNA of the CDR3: TGTGCCAGCAGCTTACCGGGACAGGGGGTAGGAAATTCACCCCTCCACTTT.